This entry lists 14 T cell receptor beta chains sequenced from one sample in a study of OX40 agonist ivuxolimab in advanced cancers. The table came from immunoSEQ multiplex PCR; TCRdb's copy has only in-frame clones and leaves some out. The sample shows about 62,000 clones, about 85% of them seen only once. Sample: CD4+ or CD8+ T cells sorted from blood, taken in a trial of the OX40 agonist ivuxolimab. These receptors were obtained from an adult with an advanced solid tumor such as melanoma, head and neck, liver or kidney cancer.

The chain is built from TRBV27 and TRBJ2-4; no definite D call. Trimming took off 4 bases at V and 1 base at J, with 5 bases between the two ends. The CDR3 has 13 amino acids. Germline V gene sequence: CDR1 MNHEY, CDR2 SMNVEV (reference sequence). The CDR3 spells CASSSGAKNIQYF. The CDR3 coding sequence is TGTGCCAGCAGTTCCGGGGCCAAAAACATTCAGTACTTC.

The chain carries TRBV5-6 and TRBJ2-1, with TRBD1 matching 8 bases. The CDR3 loop spans 15 amino acids. Looked up from germline, CDR1 is SGHDT and CDR2 is YYEEEE. V gave up 3 bases and J gave up 1 base; unmatched junction bases: 3. CDR3 residues: CASSWGQESYNEQFF. As DNA, the CDR3 is TGTGCCAGCAGCTGGGGACAGGAGTCCTACAATGAGCAGTTCTTC.

CDR3 sequence: CASSQVAGGETQYF. Here the CDR3 DNA reads TGCGCCAGCAGCCAAGTAGCGGGAGGAGAGACCCAGTACTTC. The rearrangement links TRBV4-1 to TRBJ2-5, with 10 positions matching TRBD2. Germline CDR1 reads MGHRA; CDR2 reads YSYEKL. The V segment lost 1 base and the J segment 4 bases; nucleotides outside the gene matches: 0. CDR3 length equals 14 residues.

This rearrangement joins TRBV7-9 to TRBJ2-7; D possibly uses TRBD1 or TRBD2 (5 bases each). This CDR3 is 14 amino acids long. Germline CDR1 SEHNR, CDR2 FQNEAQ (reference sequence). The V gene lost 5 bases and the J gene lost 7 bases, with 18 bases spanning the gap. In DNA, the CDR3 is TGTGCCAGCAGCCCCCCGGGTGGGGGAGCTGAGCAGTACTTC. This sequence encodes CASSPPGGGAEQYF.

The chain recombines TRBV10-2 with TRBJ2-1; 8 nucleotides agree with TRBD1. Germline lookup yields CDR1 WSHSY and CDR2 SAAADI. The CDR3 is 12 amino acids. Germline trimming cut 5 bases from V and 10 bases from J; bases unmatched to any gene: 4. CDR3 nucleotides: TGCGCCAGCAGTTGGACAGGGTGGGAGCAGTTCTTC. Its translation is CASSWTGWEQFF.

The chain links TRBV28 to TRBJ1-2; D is possibly TRBD1 (6 bases). The V gene lost 4 bases and the J gene lost 4 bases, with 13 bases spanning the gap. This CDR3 is 14 amino acids long. Germline V lookup: CDR1 MDHEN, CDR2 SYDVKM. The CDR3 loop is CASSSTSDSYGYTF. CDR3 nucleotide sequence: TGTGCCAGCAGTTCAACCTCGGACAGCTATGGCTACACCTTC.

This chain connects TRBV7-9 to TRBJ2-7; perhaps TRBD1 as D (6 bases). This CDR3 comprises 14 residues. Germline assignment: CDR1 SEHNR and CDR2 FQNEAQ (reference sequence). Trimming took off 5 bases at V and 7 bases at J, with 18 bases between the two ends. In nucleotides, the CDR3 is TGTGCCAGCAGCCCCCGACAGGCTCCACGGGAGCAGTACTTC. It codes for CASSPRQAPREQYF.

This clone was counted once. This chain joins TRBV5-5 and TRBJ1-5; possibly TRBD1 for D (5 bases). The CDR3 contains 18 residues. Germline V CDR1 and CDR2: SGHKS, YYEKEE (reference sequence). V was cut by 0 bases and J by 0 bases, with 16 bases left in between. Here the CDR3 DNA reads TGTGCCAGCAGCTTGGTGGTAGGGGCCCTATATAGCAATCAGCCCCAGCATTTT. Translation gives CASSLVVGALYSNQPQHF.

The chain is built from TRBV7-2 and TRBJ1-4, with D hard to call. The CDR3 spans 14 residues. Trimming left V 5 bases short and J 2 bases short, with 9 bases between. From germline, CDR1 is SGHTA and CDR2 FQGNSA. CDR3 in DNA: TGTGCCAGCAGCACCCGCGTCACTAATGAAAAACTGTTTTTT. It specifies CASSTRVTNEKLFF.

The chain uses TRBV9 and TRBJ1-3, with TRBD1 as a possible D gene (5 bases). V lost 4 bases and J 2 bases, leaving 16 bases between the germline ends. The CDR3 totals 16 residues. From germline, CDR1 is SGDLS and CDR2 YYNGEE. The CDR3 bases are TGTGCCAGCAGCACCGGGCCGGGGGGAACTGGAAACACCATATATTTT. This translates into CASSTGPGGTGNTIYF. Complete variable domain (other parts from reference TRBV9 and TRBJ1-3): DSGVTQTPKHLITATGQRVTLRCSPRSGDLSVYWYQQSLDQGLQFLIQYYNGEERAKGNILERFSAQQFPDLHSELNLSSLELGDSALYFCASSTGPGGTGNTIYFGEGSWLTVV.

The chain carries TRBV19 and TRBJ2-5; D is undetermined. The J call may be in error: the DNA end matches TRBJ2-7 better. The germline gives CDR1 LNHDA, CDR2 SQIVND (reference sequence). The CDR3 has 13 amino acids. CDR3 residues: CASSTPDGDEQYF. The CDR3 region has the DNA TGTGCCAGTAGTACACCCGATGGAGACGAGCAGTACTTC.

The V call is TRBV5-1, the J call TRBJ2-3; no clear D gene. This CDR3 comprises 14 residues. Germline assignment: CDR1 SGHRS and CDR2 YFSETQ. V shed 4 bases and J shed 0 bases, with 9 bases lying between them. CDR3: CASSVLTSTDTQYF. The CDR3 DNA sequence: TGCGCCAGCAGCGTACTGACTAGCACAGATACGCAGTATTTT.

This clone came up a few times. The chain recombines TRBV28 with TRBJ2-7; the match to TRBD2 covers 14 bases. Germline V lookup: CDR1 MDHEN, CDR2 SYDVKM. The CDR3 sequence is 20 residues long. With 2 bases clipped from V and 2 bases from J, the junction kept 14 bases outside the gene matches. The CDR3 DNA follows: TGTGCCAGCAGTTTAGCCTCTACCTCCGGGACTAGCGGGAGTCCCTACGAGCAGTACTTC. It translates to CASSLASTSGTSGSPYEQYF.

J is TRBJ1-6 and V is TRBV27, with D possibly matching TRBD1 (5 bases). This CDR3 comprises 14 residues. V lost 4 bases to trimming and J lost 4 bases, with 8 bases between them. Germline values: CDR1 MNHEY, CDR2 SMNVEV (reference sequence). This chain's CDR3 is CASSSTEYNSPLHF. The DNA of the CDR3 is TGTGCCAGCAGTTCGACAGAATATAATTCACCCCTCCACTTT.